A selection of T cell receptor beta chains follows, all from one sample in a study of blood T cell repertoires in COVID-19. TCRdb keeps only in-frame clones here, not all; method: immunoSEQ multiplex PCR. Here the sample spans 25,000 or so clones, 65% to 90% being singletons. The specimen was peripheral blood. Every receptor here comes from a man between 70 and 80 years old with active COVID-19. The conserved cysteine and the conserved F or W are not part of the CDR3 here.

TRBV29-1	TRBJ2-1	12	SVGRDRTYNEQF
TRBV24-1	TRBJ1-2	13	ATSDLKRGQYGYT
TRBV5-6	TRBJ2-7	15	ASSQYPSRALTYEQY
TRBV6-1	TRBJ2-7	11	ASSEGTVREQY
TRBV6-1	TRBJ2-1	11	ASSEGLYNEQF
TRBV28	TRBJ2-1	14	ASSKPGLAGENEQF
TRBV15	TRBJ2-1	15	ATSRDLLAGAHNEQF
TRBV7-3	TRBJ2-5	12	ASSLTVDRGTQY
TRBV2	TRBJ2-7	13	ASSPPGLGDYEQY
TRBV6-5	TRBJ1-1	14	ASSYSEGVATTEAF
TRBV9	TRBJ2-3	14	ASSVVRWLSTDTQY
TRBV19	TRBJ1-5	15	ASNIGQGRNSNQPQH
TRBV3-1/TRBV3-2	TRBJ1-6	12	ASSTGGDDSPLH
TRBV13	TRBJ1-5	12	ASSLQGASQPQH
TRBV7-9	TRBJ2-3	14	ASSYGLAGSTDTQY
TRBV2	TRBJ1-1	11	ASSESGITEAF
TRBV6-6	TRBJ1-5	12	ASSYMTGNQPQH
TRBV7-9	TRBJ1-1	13	ASSSLGGLNTEAF
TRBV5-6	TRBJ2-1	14	ASSLAGTPREDEQF
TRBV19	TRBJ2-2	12	ASTLTGATGELF
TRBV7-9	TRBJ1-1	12	ASSFRGDNTEAF
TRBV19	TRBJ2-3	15	ASSVAGGFGSTDTQY
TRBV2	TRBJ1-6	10	ASSRDNSPLH
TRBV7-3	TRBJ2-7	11	ASSLNGGYEQY
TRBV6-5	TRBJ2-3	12	ASILAGLTDTQY
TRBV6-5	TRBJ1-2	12	ATGAGQGFGGYT
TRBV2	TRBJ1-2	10	ASSDRVDGYT
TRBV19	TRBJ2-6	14	ASSTNRISGANVLT
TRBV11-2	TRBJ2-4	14	ASSSQVTIAKNIQY
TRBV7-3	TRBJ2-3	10	ASSFSGNTQY
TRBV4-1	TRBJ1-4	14	ASSQEEAFTNEKLF
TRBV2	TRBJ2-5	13	ASSLMGGDQETQY
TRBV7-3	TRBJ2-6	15	ASSFGQGGSGANVLT
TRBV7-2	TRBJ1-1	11	ASTLSTNTEAF
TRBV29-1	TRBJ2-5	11	SVEVREVGTQY
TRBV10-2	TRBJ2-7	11	ASSGTNSYEQY
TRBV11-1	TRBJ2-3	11	ASSSIRVDTQY
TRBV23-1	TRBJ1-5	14	ASSQSKAGEGQPQH
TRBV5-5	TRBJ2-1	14	ASSLGLAGSFYEQF
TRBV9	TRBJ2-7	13	ASSPETSGAYEQY
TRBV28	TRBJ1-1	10	ASSLGNTEAF
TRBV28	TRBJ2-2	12	ASSFSGVAGELF
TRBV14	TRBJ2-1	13	ASSHLAGGPNEQF
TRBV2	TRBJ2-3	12	ASSAATSTDTQY
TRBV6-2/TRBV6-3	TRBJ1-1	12	ASSYTMDRGRAF
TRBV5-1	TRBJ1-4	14	ASSLVIGGSGEKLF
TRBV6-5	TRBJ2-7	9	ASTFSYEQY
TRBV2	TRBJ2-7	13	ASSERGRAQYEQY
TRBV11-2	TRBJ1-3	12	ASSHAVSGNTIY
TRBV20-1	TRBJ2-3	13	SASKGRSGADTQY
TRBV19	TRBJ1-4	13	ASSIRDSVNEKLF
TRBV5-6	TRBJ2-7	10	ASSWENDEQY
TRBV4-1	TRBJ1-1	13	ASTVKGDPNTEAF
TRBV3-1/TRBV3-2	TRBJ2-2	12	ASSRQGAGGELF
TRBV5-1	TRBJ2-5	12	ASSLRGGQETQY
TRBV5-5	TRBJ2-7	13	ASSLAALDRFEQY
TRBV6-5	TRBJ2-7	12	ASSKRTGGNEQY